This is a list of T cell receptor beta chains from one sample in a study of T cell responses to AZD1222 COVID-19 vaccine. The data were produced by immunoSEQ multiplex PCR, yet TCRdb's version contains in-frame clones alone and is incomplete. The table lists 150,000 or so clones, 75% to 95% of them singletons. The input for sequencing was peripheral blood, taken on day 0 of AZD1222 vaccination. These receptors all come from an adult in good health. Both conserved end residues are part of each CDR3. Fields, in order: J gene, clone size, V gene, D gene, CDR3 DNA, CDR3 protein. A D gene is named only where the DNA matches it firmly. Size is omitted from some rows. Given values are once, few, many or a class for expanded clones.

TRBJ2-5 | . | TRBV27 | . | TGTGCCAGCAGTTTAGTGTTAGGGGGGGCAGAGACCCAGTACTTC | CASSLVLGGAETQYF
TRBJ2-7 | . | TRBV11-3 | TRBD2 | TGTGCCAGCAGCTTAGCCCTAGCGGGGGTCTACGAGCAGTACTTC | CASSLALAGVYEQYF
TRBJ1-6 | . | TRBV11-3 | TRBD1 | TGTGCCAGCAGCTCCTATAAGGGGGCAAGGTCACCCCTCCACTTT | CASSSYKGARSPLHF
TRBJ2-4 | . | TRBV15 | . | TGTGCCACCAGCAGCGGCCTCGGGGAGATGGCAAACATTCAGTACTTC | CATSSGLGEMANIQYF
TRBJ2-1 | . | TRBV11-3 | . | TGTGCCAGCAGCCTCCGTTCGGGGGGCGAGGTCAATGAGCAGTTCTTC | CASSLRSGGEVNEQFF
TRBJ1-1 | . | TRBV16 | . | TGTGCCAGCAGCCAAGGGTCGGAAACTGAAGCTTTCTTT | CASSQGSETEAFF
TRBJ2-1 | . | TRBV4-3 | TRBD1 | TGCGCCAGCAGCCAAGCACCCGGGACAGGGGTCCACAATGAGCAGTTCTTC | CASSQAPGTGVHNEQFF
TRBJ2-3 | . | TRBV7-8 | TRBD2 | TGTGCCAGCAGCTGGCAGCGGGGACCCGGATCCTATACGCAGTATTTT | CASSWQRGPGSYTQYF
TRBJ1-5 | . | TRBV27 | . | TGTGCCACCAGTCTATTGAACGGGCAGCCCCAGCATTTT | CATSLLNGQPQHF
TRBJ1-2 | . | TRBV6-5 | . | TGTGCCAGCAGTTACGGATCCCCAGGGACCTATGGCTACACCTTC | CASSYGSPGTYGYTF
TRBJ2-7 | . | TRBV18 | TRBD1 | TGTGCCAGCTCACGCGGTGGACAGGGGGTTAGCTACGAGCAGTACTTC | CASSRGGQGVSYEQYF
TRBJ1-1 | . | TRBV19 | TRBD1 | TGTGCCACTAGGGGACAGGGCACTGAAGCTTTCTTT | CATRGQGTEAFF
TRBJ2-7 | . | TRBV9 | . | TGTGCCAGCAGCGTAGGAGCGGCCCCCTACGAGCAGTACTTC | CASSVGAAPYEQYF
TRBJ2-3 | . | TRBV5-4 | TRBD1 | TGTGCCAGCAGCTCCAAAACCGGGACAGGGGGCTTCACAGATACGCAGTATTTT | CASSSKTGTGGFTDTQYF
TRBJ2-3 | . | TRBV6-1 | . | TGTGCCAGCAGTGAAGTTGGGCACGACACAGATACGCAGTATTTT | CASSEVGHDTDTQYF
TRBJ1-1 | . | TRBV25-1 | . | TGTGCCAGCAGTGCGACAGTAGTGGGCACTGAAGCTTTCTTT | CASSATVVGTEAFF
TRBJ2-6 | . | TRBV5-6 | . | TGTGCCAGCAGCTTGGTATCAGTTAAGGCCAACGTCCTGACTTTC | CASSLVSVKANVLTF
TRBJ1-2 | . | TRBV11-3 | . | TGTGCCAGCAGCCCCGGACCGGTTGGTGGCTACACCTTC | CASSPGPVGGYTF
TRBJ1-1 | . | TRBV19 | . | TGTGCCAGTAATGGCCCCAAGGTAGCTTTCTTT | CASNGPKVAFF
TRBJ2-7 | . | TRBV6-1 | . | TGTGCCAGCAGTGAAACAGGGCCCGAGCAGTACTTC | CASSETGPEQYF
TRBJ2-5 | once | TRBV18 | . | TGTGCCAGCTCACCACCAGGGGATTTGAAAGAGACCCAGTACTTC | CASSPPGDLKETQYF
TRBJ2-1 | . | TRBV30 | TRBD1 | TGTGCCTGGAGAGCTACAGGGGATTCTGATGAGCAGTTCTTC | CAWRATGDSDEQFF
TRBJ1-3 | . | TRBV25-1 | . | TGTGCCAGCAGTGACTCTGGAAACACCATATATTTT | CASSDSGNTIYF
TRBJ2-7 | . | TRBV27 | TRBD1 | TGTGCCAGCAGTTCAGGGACAGGGAAGACCTACGAGCAGTACTTC | CASSSGTGKTYEQYF
TRBJ2-7 | . | TRBV6-5 | TRBD2 | TGTGCCAGCAGTTGGACTAGCGGGAAAGACGAGCAGTACTTC | CASSWTSGKDEQYF
TRBJ1-2 | . | TRBV19 | . | TGTGCCAGTAGTATTGCGACCAGCTATGGCTACACCTTC | CASSIATSYGYTF
TRBJ2-7 | . | TRBV19 | . | TGTGCCAGTAGCCCGACGGACAGCTCCTACGAGCAGTACTTC | CASSPTDSSYEQYF
TRBJ2-5 | . | TRBV9 | . | TGTGCCAGCAGCTCGGGTGGAGGGACCCGAGGTGAGACCCAGTACTTC | CASSSGGGTRGETQYF
TRBJ2-5 | . | TRBV12-5 | TRBD1 | TGTGCTAGTGGTTTTACCGACAGGGGAGAGACCCAGTACTTC | CASGFTDRGETQYF
TRBJ2-7 | . | TRBV27 | TRBD1 | TGTGCCAGCAGTGAGGAGAGGGGGCGCAAAGCCGAGCAGTACTTC | CASSEERGRKAEQYF
TRBJ2-3 | . | TRBV11-3 | TRBD2 | TGTGCCAGCAGCTTAGGTACTAGCGGGGGCGATACGCAGTATTTT | CASSLGTSGGDTQYF
TRBJ2-2 | . | TRBV5-1 | . | TGCGCCAGCAGCTTGGATTTGTTCCTAATGTCGGCCGGGGAGCTGTTTTTT | CASSLDLFLMSAGELFF
TRBJ1-5 | . | TRBV29-1 | TRBD1 | TGCAGCGTTGAGGGACAGGGGGCTGATCAGCCCCAGCATTTT | CSVEGQGADQPQHF
TRBJ1-2 | . | TRBV9 | . | TGTGCCAGCAGCGTAGGGCCGGAAGGGGGGGCTGGCTACACCTTC | CASSVGPEGGAGYTF
TRBJ1-5 | . | TRBV19 | TRBD1 | TGTGCCAGTAGTCTCAGGGGGCAGCTGGGCAATCAGCCCCAGCATTTT | CASSLRGQLGNQPQHF
TRBJ1-1 | . | TRBV7-9 | TRBD1 | TGTGCCAGCAGCTTTAACAGGGGAAGGAGCACTGAAGCTTTCTTT | CASSFNRGRSTEAFF
TRBJ1-2 | . | TRBV2 | . | TGTGCCAGATTAACGTACTCCAAGGAGGTAACTGGTAACTATGGCTACACCTTC | CARLTYSKEVTGNYGYTF
TRBJ2-7 | . | TRBV4-1 | . | TGCGCCAGCAGCCAGGGAGACTCCTCCTCCTACGAGCAGTACTTC | CASSQGDSSSYEQYF
TRBJ2-1 | . | TRBV5-1 | TRBD2 | TGCGCCAGCAGCCCTGGGACTAGCCGGGACAATGAGCAGTTCTTC | CASSPGTSRDNEQFF
TRBJ2-1 | . | TRBV5-1 | TRBD2 | TGCGCCAGCAGCCGGGAGAATGCGGGAGACGGTGAGCAGTTCTTC | CASSRENAGDGEQFF
TRBJ2-3 | . | TRBV7-2 | TRBD2 | TGTGCCAGCAGCGTTACTAGCGGGGGGCCTCGAGATACGCAGTATTTT | CASSVTSGGPRDTQYF
TRBJ2-3 | . | TRBV9 | TRBD2 | TGTGCCAGCAGCGAGGGGAGGGTTTATGCAGATACGCAGTATTTT | CASSEGRVYADTQYF
TRBJ2-1 | . | TRBV7-2 | . | TGTGCCAGCAGCGTCCCGGGGGCTGGGAATGAGCAGTTCTTC | CASSVPGAGNEQFF
TRBJ2-3 | . | TRBV9 | . | TGTGCCAGCAGCGTAGGACACCGAAGCACAGATACGCAGTATTTT | CASSVGHRSTDTQYF
TRBJ1-2 | . | TRBV5-1 | TRBD1 | TGCGCCAGCAGCCCGCCGGGACAGGGCAAGAACTATGGCTACACCTTC | CASSPPGQGKNYGYTF
TRBJ1-1 | once | TRBV19 | . | TGTGCCAGTAGTCCTTCCAGCCCAAGGAACACTGAAGCTTTCTTT | CASSPSSPRNTEAFF
TRBJ2-5 | . | TRBV3-1/TRBV3-2 | . | TGTGCCAGCAGCCAAGAGGGCGGTCGGGGGCAGGAGACCCAGTACTTC | CASSQEGGRGQETQYF
TRBJ2-3 | . | TRBV9 | TRBD2 | TGTGCCAGCAGCTCCAGGCTAGCGGGAGGCACAGATACGCAGTATTTT | CASSSRLAGGTDTQYF
TRBJ2-7 | . | TRBV25-1 | TRBD2 | TGTGCCAGCAGTGGGGGAGGGGCTTGGCAGTACTTC | CASSGGGAWQYF
TRBJ1-2 | . | TRBV6-2/TRBV6-3 | . | TGTGCCAGCAGTTACTCGGGGTTGGCGGGCTACACCTTC | CASSYSGLAGYTF
TRBJ1-1 | . | TRBV11-3 | . | TGTGCCAGCAGCCGTAACACTGAAGCTTTCTTT | CASSRNTEAFF
TRBJ1-2 | . | TRBV4-3 | . | TGCGCCAGCAGCCAAGATCCGAGTGCAGGCGCCGCTAACTATGGCTACACCTTC | CASSQDPSAGAANYGYTF
TRBJ2-3 | . | TRBV19 | . | TGTGCCAGTAGTATAGGTGGCGGCGAGGCAGATACGCAGTATTTT | CASSIGGGEADTQYF
TRBJ2-7 | . | TRBV9 | . | TGTGCCAGCAGCGCATCAAGTGCCCACGAGCAGTACTTC | CASSASSAHEQYF
TRBJ1-5 | . | TRBV7-2 | . | TGTGCCAGCAGTCCAGGGGGCAATCAGCCCCAGCATTTT | CASSPGGNQPQHF
TRBJ2-3 | once | TRBV18 | TRBD2 | TGTGCCAGCTCCCGCCTCACCTCGGGACTAGCGGGGGTGTCTGATACGCAGTATTTT | CASSRLTSGLAGVSDTQYF
TRBJ2-7 | . | TRBV28 | . | TGTGCCAGCAGTTTCCTGGTTAGCGTTAGGGAGCAGTACTTC | CASSFLVSVREQYF
TRBJ2-7 | once | TRBV30 | TRBD2 | TGTGCCTGGAGTGTACGGGGGGGCTCCTACGAGCAGTACTTC | CAWSVRGGSYEQYF